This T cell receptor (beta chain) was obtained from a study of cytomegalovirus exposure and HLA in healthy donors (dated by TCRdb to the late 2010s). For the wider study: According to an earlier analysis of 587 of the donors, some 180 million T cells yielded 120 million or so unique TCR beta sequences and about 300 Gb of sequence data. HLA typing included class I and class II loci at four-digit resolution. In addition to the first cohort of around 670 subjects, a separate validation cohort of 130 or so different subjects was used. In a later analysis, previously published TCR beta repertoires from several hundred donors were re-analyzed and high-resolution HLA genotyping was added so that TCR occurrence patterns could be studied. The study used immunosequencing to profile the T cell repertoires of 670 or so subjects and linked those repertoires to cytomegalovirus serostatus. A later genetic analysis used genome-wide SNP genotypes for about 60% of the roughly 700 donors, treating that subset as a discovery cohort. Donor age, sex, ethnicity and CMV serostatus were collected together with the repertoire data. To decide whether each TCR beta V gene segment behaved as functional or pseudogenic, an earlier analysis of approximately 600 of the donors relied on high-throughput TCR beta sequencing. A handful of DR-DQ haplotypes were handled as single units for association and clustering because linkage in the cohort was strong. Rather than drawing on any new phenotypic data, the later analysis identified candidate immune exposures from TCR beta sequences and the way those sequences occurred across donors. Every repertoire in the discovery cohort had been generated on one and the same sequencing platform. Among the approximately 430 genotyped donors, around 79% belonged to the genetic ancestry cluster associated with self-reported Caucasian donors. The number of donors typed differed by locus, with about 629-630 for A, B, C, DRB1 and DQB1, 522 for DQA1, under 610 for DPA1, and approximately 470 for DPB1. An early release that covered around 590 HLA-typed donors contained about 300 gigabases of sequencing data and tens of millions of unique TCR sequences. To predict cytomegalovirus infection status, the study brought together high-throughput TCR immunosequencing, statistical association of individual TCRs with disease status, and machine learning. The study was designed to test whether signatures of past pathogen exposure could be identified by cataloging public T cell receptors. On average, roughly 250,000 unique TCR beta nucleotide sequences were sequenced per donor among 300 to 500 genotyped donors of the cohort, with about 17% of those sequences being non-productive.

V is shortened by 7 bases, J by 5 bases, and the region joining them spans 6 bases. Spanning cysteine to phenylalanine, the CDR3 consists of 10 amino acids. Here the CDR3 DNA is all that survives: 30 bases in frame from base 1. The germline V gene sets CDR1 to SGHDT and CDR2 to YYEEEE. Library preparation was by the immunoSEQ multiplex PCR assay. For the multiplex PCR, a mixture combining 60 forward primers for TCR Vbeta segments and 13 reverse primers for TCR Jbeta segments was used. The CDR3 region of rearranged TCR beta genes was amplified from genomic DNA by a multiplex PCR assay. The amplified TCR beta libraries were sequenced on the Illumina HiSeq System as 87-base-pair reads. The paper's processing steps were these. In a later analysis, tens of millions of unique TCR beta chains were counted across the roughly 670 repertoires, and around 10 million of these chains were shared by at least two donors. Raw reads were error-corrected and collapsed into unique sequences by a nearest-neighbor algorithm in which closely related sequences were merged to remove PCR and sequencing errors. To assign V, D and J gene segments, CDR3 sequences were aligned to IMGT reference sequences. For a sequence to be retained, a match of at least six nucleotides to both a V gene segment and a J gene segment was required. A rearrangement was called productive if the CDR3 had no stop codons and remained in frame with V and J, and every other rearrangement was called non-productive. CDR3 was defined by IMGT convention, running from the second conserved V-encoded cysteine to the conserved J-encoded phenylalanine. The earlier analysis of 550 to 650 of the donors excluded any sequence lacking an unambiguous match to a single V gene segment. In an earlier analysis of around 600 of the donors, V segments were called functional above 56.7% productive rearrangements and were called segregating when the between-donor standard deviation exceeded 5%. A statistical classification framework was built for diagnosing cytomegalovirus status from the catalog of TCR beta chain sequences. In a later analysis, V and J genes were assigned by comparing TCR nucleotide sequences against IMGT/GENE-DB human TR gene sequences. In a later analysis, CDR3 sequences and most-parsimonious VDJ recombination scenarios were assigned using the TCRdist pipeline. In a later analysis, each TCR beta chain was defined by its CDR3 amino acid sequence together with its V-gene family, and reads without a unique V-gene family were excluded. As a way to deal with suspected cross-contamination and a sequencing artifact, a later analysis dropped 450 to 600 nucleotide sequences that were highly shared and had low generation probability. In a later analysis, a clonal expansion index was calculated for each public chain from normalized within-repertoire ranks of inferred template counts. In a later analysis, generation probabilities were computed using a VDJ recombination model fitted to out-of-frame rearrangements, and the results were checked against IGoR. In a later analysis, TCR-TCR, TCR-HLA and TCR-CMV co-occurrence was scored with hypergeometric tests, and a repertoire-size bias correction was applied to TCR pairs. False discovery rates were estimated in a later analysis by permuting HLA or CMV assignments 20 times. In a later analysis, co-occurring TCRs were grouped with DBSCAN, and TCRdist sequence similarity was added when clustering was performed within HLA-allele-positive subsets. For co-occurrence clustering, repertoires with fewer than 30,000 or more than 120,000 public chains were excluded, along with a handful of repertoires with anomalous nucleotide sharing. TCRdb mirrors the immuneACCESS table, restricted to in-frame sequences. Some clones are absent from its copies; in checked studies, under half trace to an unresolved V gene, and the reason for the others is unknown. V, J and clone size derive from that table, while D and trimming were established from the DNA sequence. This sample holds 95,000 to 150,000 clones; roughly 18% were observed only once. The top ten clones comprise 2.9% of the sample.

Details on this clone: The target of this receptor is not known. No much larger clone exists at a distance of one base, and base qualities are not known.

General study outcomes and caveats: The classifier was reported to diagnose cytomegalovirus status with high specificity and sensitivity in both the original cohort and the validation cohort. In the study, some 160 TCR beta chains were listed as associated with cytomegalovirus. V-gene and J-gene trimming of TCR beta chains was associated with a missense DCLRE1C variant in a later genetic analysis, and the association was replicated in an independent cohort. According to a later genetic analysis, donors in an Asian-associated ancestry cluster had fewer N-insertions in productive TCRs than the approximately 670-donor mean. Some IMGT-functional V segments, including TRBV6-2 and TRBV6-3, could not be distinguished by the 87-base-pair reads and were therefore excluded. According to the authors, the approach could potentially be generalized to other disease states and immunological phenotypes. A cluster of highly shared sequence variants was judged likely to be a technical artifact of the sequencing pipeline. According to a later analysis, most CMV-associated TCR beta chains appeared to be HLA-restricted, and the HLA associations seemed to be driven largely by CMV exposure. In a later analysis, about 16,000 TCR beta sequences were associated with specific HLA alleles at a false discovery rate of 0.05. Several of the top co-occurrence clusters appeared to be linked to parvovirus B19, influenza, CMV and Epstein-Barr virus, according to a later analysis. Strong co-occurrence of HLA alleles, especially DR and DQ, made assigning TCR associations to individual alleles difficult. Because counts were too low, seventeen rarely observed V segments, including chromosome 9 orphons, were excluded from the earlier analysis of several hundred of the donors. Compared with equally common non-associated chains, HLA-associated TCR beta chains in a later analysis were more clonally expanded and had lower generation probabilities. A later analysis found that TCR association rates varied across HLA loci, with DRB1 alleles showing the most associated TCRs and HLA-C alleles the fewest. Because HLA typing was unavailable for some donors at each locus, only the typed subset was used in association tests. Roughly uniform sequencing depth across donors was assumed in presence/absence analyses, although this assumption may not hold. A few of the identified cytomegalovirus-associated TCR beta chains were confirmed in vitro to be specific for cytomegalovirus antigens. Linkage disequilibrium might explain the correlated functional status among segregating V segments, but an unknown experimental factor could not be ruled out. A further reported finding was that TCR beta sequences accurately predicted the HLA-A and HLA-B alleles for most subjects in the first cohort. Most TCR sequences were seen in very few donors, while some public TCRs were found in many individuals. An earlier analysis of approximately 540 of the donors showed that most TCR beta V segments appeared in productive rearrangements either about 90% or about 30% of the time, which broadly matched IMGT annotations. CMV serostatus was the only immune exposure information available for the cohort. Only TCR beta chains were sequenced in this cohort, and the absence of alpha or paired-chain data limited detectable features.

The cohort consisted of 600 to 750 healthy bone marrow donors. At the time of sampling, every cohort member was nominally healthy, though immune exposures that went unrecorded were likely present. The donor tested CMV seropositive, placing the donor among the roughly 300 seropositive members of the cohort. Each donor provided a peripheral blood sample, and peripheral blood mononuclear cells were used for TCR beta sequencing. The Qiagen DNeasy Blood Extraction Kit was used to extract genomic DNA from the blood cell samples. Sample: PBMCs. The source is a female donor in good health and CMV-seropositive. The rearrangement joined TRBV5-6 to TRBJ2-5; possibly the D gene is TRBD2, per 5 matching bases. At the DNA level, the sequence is TGTGCCAGCTCGGGGGAGACCCAGTACTTC. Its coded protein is CASSGETQYF.